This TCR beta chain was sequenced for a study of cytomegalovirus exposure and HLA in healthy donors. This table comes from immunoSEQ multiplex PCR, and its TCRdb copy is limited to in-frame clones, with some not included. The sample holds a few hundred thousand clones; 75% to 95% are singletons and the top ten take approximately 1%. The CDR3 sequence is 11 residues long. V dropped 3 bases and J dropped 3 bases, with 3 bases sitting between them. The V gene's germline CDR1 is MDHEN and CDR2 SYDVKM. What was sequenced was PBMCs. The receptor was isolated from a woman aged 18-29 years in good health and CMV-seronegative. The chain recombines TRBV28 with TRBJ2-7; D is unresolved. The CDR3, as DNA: TGTGCCAGCAGTTTCGTCTACGAGCAGTACTTC. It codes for CASSFVYEQYF.